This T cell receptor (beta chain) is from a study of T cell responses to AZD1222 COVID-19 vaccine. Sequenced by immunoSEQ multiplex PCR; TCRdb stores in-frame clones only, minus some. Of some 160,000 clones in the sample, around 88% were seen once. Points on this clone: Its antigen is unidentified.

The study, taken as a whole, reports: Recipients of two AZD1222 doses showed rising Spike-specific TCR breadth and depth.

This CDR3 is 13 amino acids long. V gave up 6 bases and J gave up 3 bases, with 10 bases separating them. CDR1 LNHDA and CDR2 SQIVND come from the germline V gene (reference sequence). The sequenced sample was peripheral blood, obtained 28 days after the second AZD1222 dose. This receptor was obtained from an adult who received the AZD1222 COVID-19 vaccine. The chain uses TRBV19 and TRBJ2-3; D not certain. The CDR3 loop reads CASRAASTDTQYF. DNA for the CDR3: TGTGCCAGTAGGGCGGCCTCTACAGATACGCAGTATTTT.